The present T cell receptor beta chain was sequenced within a study of PD-1 blockade in classical Hodgkin lymphoma. Relapses following autologous stem cell transplantation were seen in all patients, with brentuximab vedotin exposure varying. Magnetic depletion of unwanted cells isolated CD4+ T cells from thawed PBMCs. Sequenced by immunoSEQ multiplex PCR; TCRdb stores in-frame clones only, minus some. The sample includes about 16,000 clones, 85% seen only once; the top ten take 1%. In regard to this clone: Antigen unknown.

Study-wide results and limits: Healthy donors reportedly exceeded newly diagnosed patients in baseline TCR diversity.

The sequenced sample was CD4+ T cells from blood, obtained at baseline. This TCR was recovered from a human donor with classical Hodgkin lymphoma.

CDR3 DNA sequence: TGTGCCAGCAGTTCCACTAGCGGGGGTAAAGAGCAGTTCTTC. As protein: CASSSTSGGKEQFF. This chain connects TRBV27 to TRBJ2-1, with 11 bases identical to TRBD2. The CDR3 spans 14 residues. Germline trimming cut 4 bases from V and 10 bases from J; bases unmatched to any gene: 6. Germline V lookup: CDR1 MNHEY, CDR2 SMNVEV (reference sequence).